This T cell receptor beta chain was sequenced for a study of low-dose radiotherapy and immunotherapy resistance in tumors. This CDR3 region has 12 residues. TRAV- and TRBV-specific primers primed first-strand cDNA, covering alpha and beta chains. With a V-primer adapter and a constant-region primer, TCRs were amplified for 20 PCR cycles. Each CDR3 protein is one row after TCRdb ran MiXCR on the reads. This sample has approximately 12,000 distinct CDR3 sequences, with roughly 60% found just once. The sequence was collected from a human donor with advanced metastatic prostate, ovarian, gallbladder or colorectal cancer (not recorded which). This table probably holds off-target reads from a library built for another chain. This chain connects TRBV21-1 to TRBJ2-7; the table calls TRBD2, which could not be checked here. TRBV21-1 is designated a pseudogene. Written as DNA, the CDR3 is TGTGCCAGCAGCAAAAGGAGGAACGAGCAGTACTTC. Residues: CASSKRRNEQYF.